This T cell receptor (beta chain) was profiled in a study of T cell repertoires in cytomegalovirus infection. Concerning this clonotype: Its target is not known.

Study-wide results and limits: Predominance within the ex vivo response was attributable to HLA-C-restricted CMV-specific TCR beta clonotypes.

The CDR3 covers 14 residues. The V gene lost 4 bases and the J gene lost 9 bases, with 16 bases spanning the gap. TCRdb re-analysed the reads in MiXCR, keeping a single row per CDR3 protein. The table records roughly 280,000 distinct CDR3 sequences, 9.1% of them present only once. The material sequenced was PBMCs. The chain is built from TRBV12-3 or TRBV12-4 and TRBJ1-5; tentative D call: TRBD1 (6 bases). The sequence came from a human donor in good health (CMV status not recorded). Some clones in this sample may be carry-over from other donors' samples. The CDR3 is CASSYGTPGSPQHF. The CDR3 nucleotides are TGTGCCAGCAGTTACGGGACACCGGGTTCGCCCCAGCATTTT.